This T cell receptor (beta chain) was identified during a study of T cell responses to AZD1222 COVID-19 vaccine. Study conclusions and caveats: Donors, mostly white British, included more females; clonal diversity was possibly underestimated. Seropositivity was recorded at baseline in only 6 or 7 AZD1222 recipients. The repertoires were collected only after the peak T cell response.

As concerns this clone: Antigen specificity is unknown.

Clones were read by immunoSEQ multiplex PCR, and TCRdb kept only the in-frame ones, dropping some. Of about 180,000 clones listed, 88% are singletons. V shed 1 base and J shed 0 bases, with 3 bases lying between them. The CDR3 totals 14 residues. Germline lookup yields CDR1 LGHDT and CDR2 YNNKEL (reference sequence). The sequenced sample was peripheral blood, obtained on day 0 of AZD1222 vaccination. J is TRBJ1-4 and V is TRBV3-1 (or the pseudogene TRBV3-2); D not certain. This TCR was recovered from an adult in good health. This CDR3 reads CASSQGPTNEKLFF. In nucleotides, the CDR3 is TGTGCCAGCAGCCAAGGGCCAACTAATGAAAAACTGTTTTTT.